These 7 T cell receptor beta chains were sequenced from one sample in a study of cytomegalovirus exposure and HLA in healthy donors. A multiplex PCR was run with 60 Vbeta primers and 13 Jbeta primers. Clones were read by immunoSEQ multiplex PCR, and TCRdb kept only the in-frame ones, dropping some. This table has approximately 89,000 clones, roughly 85% appearing once. Material: PBMCs. All receptors derive from a middle-aged man in good health and CMV-seropositive.

V gene TRBV7-8 combines with J gene TRBJ2-4, with 7 nucleotides matching TRBD2. V dropped 1 base and J dropped 0; count of bases not matched to a gene: 12. The CDR3 is 19 amino acids. Per the germline V gene, CDR1 is SGHVS and CDR2 is FQNEAQ. The CDR3 sequence is CASSLVALAPKLAKNIQYF. As DNA, the CDR3 is TGTGCCAGCAGCTTAGTGGCACTAGCGCCGAAGCTAGCCAAAAACATTCAGTACTTC.

The chain recombines TRBV6-5 with TRBJ2-1, with D perhaps matching TRBD1 (5 bases). V was clipped by 2 bases and J by 4 bases, with 6 bases between them. The V gene's germline CDR1 is MNHEY and CDR2 SVGAGI. The CDR3 has 13 amino acids. DNA of the CDR3: TGTGCCAGCAGTTACAAGGGGTACAATGAGCAGTTCTTC. Protein: CASSYKGYNEQFF.

This chain uses TRBV18 with TRBJ2-5; D possibly corresponds to TRBD1 (6 bases). The J call is uncertain, as TRBJ2-7 better fits the DNA end. The CDR3 contains 15 residues. Germline loops: CDR1 KGHSH, CDR2 LQKENI. As DNA, the CDR3 is TGTGCCAGCTCACCACGACAGGCGAACTCCTACGAGCAGTACTTC. Protein: CASSPRQANSYEQYF.

This rearrangement joins TRBV9 to TRBJ1-4; maybe TRBD1 (5 bases). This CDR3 region has 16 residues. Germline V gene sequence: CDR1 SGDLS, CDR2 YYNGEE. V was trimmed by 4 bases and J by 8 bases, leaving 21 bases between them. This chain's CDR3 is CASSSRAGGGYEKLFF. The CDR3 DNA follows: TGTGCCAGCAGCTCTCGAGCCGGGGGAGGATACGAAAAACTGTTTTTT.

This rearrangement joins TRBV4-2 to TRBJ2-7, with TRBD2 identical over 10 bases. This CDR3 has 17 residues. V dropped 0 bases and J dropped 2; count of bases not matched to a gene: 7. The germline gives CDR1 LGHNA, CDR2 YNFKEQ. Here the CDR3 DNA reads TGTGCCAGCAGCCAAGATCGGGAGCGGGAGGGCCCCTACGAGCAGTACTTC. As protein: CASSQDREREGPYEQYF.

This clone has a single count. The J gene is TRBJ2-7, the V gene TRBV6-5, with D possibly TRBD2 on 5 matching bases. CDR1 and CDR2 from the germline V gene are MNHEY and SVGAGI. Deletions cut 7 bases from V and 9 bases from J, with 19 bases between. This CDR3 is built from 13 residues. DNA for the CDR3: TGTGCCAGCACCGAGGGCGCAATTCCACGGCAGTACTTC. As protein: CASTEGAIPRQYF.

V and J are TRBV29-1 and TRBJ1-3, with D perhaps matching TRBD1 (6 bases). Trimming left V 5 bases short and J 2 bases short, with 22 bases between. The CDR3 has 17 amino acids. Germline assignment: CDR1 SQVTM and CDR2 ANQGSEA. The CDR3 spells CSVPIIRGIITGNTIYF. CDR3 nucleotides: TGCAGCGTTCCCATCATTAGGGGGATCATAACTGGAAACACCATATATTTT.